The rows below give T cell receptor beta chains drawn from one sample of a study of CD4 T cell repertoires in COVID-19. Method: immunoSEQ multiplex PCR; TCRdb's copy keeps in-frame clones and lacks some. This table holds about 24,000 clones, about 94% found once. The material was circulating follicular helper CD4+ T cells (cTfh) from blood, obtained before the COVID-19 pandemic. These receptors all stem from a human donor who had COVID-19. The CDR3 runs from the conserved cysteine through the conserved F or W. The order of the fields is J gene, clone size, V gene, CDR3 protein. Some rows mark clone size as missing; the rest say once, few, many or name a class of expanded clone.

TRBJ2-2,-,TRBV15,CATSGLNTGELFF
TRBJ2-5,-,TRBV6-5,CASSYSYPGEQETQYF
TRBJ2-1,-,TRBV5-1,CASSLGPSGIGNEQFF
TRBJ1-3,-,TRBV7-2,CASSRSPGQGSGNTIYF
TRBJ1-1,-,TRBV28,CATRRNTEAFF
TRBJ2-1,-,TRBV6-5,CASTPGLAGVEQFF
TRBJ1-3,few,TRBV19,CASAGTGNTIYF
TRBJ2-5,once,TRBV5-4,CASSFSGGQETQYF
TRBJ2-1,-,TRBV9,CASSLTSGEGNEQFF
TRBJ1-2,-,TRBV7-2,CASSAHRTPEGYGYTF
TRBJ2-1,-,TRBV6-1,CASSGGLAGGSYNEQFF
TRBJ1-6,-,TRBV7-3,CASSSHAASNSPLHF
TRBJ2-4,-,TRBV19,CASSKVPGQGNIQYF
TRBJ1-1,-,TRBV5-4,CASSADYYGAFF
TRBJ2-6,-,TRBV2,CASRAQGNVLTF
TRBJ1-2,once,TRBV6-1,CASSEARGFGYTF
TRBJ2-1,-,TRBV7-3,CASSLTSGVNNEQFF
TRBJ2-7,-,TRBV11-2,CASSTGTGRNEQYF
TRBJ2-7,-,TRBV11-2,CASSLGVAGGAYEQYF
TRBJ1-2,-,TRBV7-9,CASSLPQGNYGYTF
TRBJ1-2,-,TRBV6-1,CASSVWDRAGIAGYTF
TRBJ1-3,-,TRBV5-4,CASTNGGPAASGNTIYF
TRBJ1-1,-,TRBV19,CASSMYGNTEAFF
TRBJ1-2,-,TRBV6-1,CAGQQDTNYGYTF
TRBJ1-2,-,TRBV30,CAWGGYTYGYTF
TRBJ2-1,-,TRBV9,CASSVERGGPNEQFF
TRBJ1-2,-,TRBV2,CASSGPDSNYGYTF
TRBJ1-1,-,TRBV7-9,CASSLQVNTEAFF
TRBJ1-6,-,TRBV2,CASSFAPGEGSPLHF
TRBJ1-1,-,TRBV11-2,CASSLDQVGNTEAFF
TRBJ1-6,once,TRBV6-1,CASSEGTLNSPLHF
TRBJ2-3,once,TRBV7-2,CASSLGGGPDTQYF
TRBJ1-4,-,TRBV9,CASSVEVGGPNEKLFF
TRBJ1-1,-,TRBV19,CASTHGAVSTEAFF
TRBJ2-3,-,TRBV5-1,CASSLFSATDTQYF
TRBJ1-6,-,TRBV2,CASRQENNSPLHF
TRBJ2-7,-,TRBV5-1,CASSVRDSSYEQYF
TRBJ2-7,-,TRBV25-1,CASSFEVGEQYF
TRBJ2-1,-,TRBV7-3,CASSELAGGSNEQFF
TRBJ2-7,-,TRBV7-8,CASSFSGSYEQYF
TRBJ2-1,-,TRBV6-5,CASSYGGGGHNEQFF
TRBJ1-5,-,TRBV6-5,CASRGQAAQPQHF
TRBJ1-5,-,TRBV21-1,CASSPRDSPNQPQHF
TRBJ1-2,-,TRBV9,CASSTTSVNYGYTF
TRBJ2-5,-,TRBV7-2,CASTLTRGETQYF
TRBJ2-1,-,TRBV6-5,CASFQSGVSYNEQFF
TRBJ2-3,-,TRBV7-9,CASSSVATDTQYF
TRBJ1-4,-,TRBV4-2,CASSLYSGRTNEKLFF
TRBJ1-5,-,TRBV11-2,CASSLGRNGQPQHF
TRBJ1-1,-,TRBV6-1,CASSEVPGANTEAFF
TRBJ2-7,-,TRBV6-1,CASSEARSGEQYF
TRBJ1-1,-,TRBV7-6,CASSLGDRRTEAFF
TRBJ2-2,-,TRBV2,CASSRDNPNTGELFF